This T cell receptor beta chain comes out of a study of shared clonotypes between healthy human individuals. Study summary: Each donor's CD8 memory used one plate, CD8 naive two, each CD4 subset three.

Measured with immunoSEQ multiplex PCR; TCRdb has only the in-frame clones, and not every one. The data hold more than 2,000,000 clones, with approximately 90% observed a single time. General study points: Generation probabilities were higher for clonotypes shared across all four sorted-subset donors than for unshared ones.

CDR3 length: 12 amino acids. Germline CDR1 is MNHEY and CDR2 is SMNVEV (reference sequence). Trimming removed 8 bases at V and 0 bases at J, with 6 bases between. This clone appeared a single time. Its cognate antigen is unknown. Free of recent acute infections or vaccinations, the donors were healthy HIV-negative adults. Nashville, Tennessee was home to all donors, who were Caucasian adults. V gene TRBV27 combines with J gene TRBJ2-3; D unresolved. The clonotype originates from a man aged 18 to 29 in good health. Input material: naive CD4+ T cells sorted from blood. Described subset: CD45RA+ positively selected. The CDR3 region is CASAGSTDTQYF. DNA for the CDR3: TGTGCCAGCGCTGGCAGCACAGATACGCAGTATTTT.